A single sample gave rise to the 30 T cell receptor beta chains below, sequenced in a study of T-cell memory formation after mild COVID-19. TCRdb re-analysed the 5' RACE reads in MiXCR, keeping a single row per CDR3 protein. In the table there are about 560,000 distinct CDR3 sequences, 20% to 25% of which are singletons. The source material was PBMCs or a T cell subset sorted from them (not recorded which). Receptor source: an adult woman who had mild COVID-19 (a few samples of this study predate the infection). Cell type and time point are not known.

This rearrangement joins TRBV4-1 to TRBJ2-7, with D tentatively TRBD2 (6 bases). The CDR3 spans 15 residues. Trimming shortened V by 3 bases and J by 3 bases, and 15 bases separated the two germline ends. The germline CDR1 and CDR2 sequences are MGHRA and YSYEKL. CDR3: CASSHRQGGIYEQYF. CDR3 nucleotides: TGCGCCAGCAGCCATAGGCAGGGAGGAATCTACGAGCAGTACTTC.

The CDR3 spells CSGGQANTGELFF. The CDR3 DNA reads TGCAGCGGTGGACAGGCCAACACCGGGGAGCTGTTTTTT. The chain combines TRBV29-1 with TRBJ2-2, with 7 bases lining up with TRBD1. Germline CDR1 reads SQVTM; CDR2 reads ANQGSEA. The CDR3 extends over 13 amino acids. The ends lost 7 bases at V and 2 bases at J; junction bases unmatched: 4.

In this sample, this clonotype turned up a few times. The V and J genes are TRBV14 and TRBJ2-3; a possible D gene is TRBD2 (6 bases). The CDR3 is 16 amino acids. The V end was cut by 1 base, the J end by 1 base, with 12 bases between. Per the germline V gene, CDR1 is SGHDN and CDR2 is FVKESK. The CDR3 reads CASSQGLGERTDTQYF. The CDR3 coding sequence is TGTGCCAGCAGCCAAGGACTAGGGGAGCGCACAGATACGCAGTATTTT. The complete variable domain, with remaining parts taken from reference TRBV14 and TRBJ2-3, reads EAGVTQFPSHSVIEKGQTVTLRCDPISGHDNLYWYRRVMGKEIKFLLHFVKESKQDESGMPNNRFLAERTGGTYSTLKVQPAELEDSGVYFCASSQGLGERTDTQYFGPGTRLTVL.

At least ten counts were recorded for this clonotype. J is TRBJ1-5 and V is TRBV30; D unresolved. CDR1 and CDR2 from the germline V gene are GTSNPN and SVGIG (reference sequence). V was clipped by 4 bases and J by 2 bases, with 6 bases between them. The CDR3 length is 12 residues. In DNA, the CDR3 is TGTGCCTGGACACTGGGCAATCAGCCCCAGCATTTT. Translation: CAWTLGNQPQHF.

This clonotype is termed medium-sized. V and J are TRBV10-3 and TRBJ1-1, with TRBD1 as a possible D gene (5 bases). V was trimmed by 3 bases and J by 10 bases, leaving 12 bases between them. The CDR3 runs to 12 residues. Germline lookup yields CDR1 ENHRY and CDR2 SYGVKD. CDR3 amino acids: CAISEPGEGAFF. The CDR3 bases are TGTGCCATCAGTGAACCGGGGGAAGGAGCTTTCTTT.

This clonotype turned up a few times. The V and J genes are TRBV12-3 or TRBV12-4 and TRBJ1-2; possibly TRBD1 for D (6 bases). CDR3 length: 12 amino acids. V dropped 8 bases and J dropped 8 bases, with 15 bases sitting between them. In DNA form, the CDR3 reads TGTGCCAGCGGGGGGACAATTTTAGGCTACACCTTC. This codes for CASGGTILGYTF.

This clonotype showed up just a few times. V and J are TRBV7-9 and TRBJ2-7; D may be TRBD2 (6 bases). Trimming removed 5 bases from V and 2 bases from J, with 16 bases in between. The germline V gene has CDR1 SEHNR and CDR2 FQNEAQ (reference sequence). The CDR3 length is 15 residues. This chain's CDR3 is CASSRVSGDPYEQYF. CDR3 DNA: TGTGCCAGCAGCCGCGTTAGCGGAGATCCCTACGAGCAGTACTTC. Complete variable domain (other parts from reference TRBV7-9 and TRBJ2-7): DTGVSQNPRHKITKRGQNVTFRCDPISEHNRLYWYRQTLGQGPEFLTYFQNEAQLEKSRLLSDRFSAERPKGSFSTLEIQRTEQGDSAMYLCASSRVSGDPYEQYFGPGTRLTVT.

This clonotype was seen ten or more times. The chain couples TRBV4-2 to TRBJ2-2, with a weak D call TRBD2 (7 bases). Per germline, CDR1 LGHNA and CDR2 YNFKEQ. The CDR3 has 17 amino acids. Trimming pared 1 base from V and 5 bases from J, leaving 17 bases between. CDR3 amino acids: CASSQVRGSGPTGELFF. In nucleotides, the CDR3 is TGTGCCAGCAGCCAAGTCAGGGGTAGCGGGCCTACCGGGGAGCTGTTTTTT.

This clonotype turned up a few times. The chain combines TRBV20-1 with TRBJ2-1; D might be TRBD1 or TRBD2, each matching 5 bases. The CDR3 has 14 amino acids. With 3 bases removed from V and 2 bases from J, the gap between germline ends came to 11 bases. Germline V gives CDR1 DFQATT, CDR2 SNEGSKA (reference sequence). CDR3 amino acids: CSARFTGPYNEQFF. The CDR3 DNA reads TGCAGTGCTAGGTTTACGGGACCCTACAATGAGCAGTTCTTC.

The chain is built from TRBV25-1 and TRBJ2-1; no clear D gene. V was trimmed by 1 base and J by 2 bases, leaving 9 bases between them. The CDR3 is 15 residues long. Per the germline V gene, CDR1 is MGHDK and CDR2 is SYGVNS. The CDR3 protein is CASSESRLPYNEQFF. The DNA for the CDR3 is TGTGCCAGCAGTGAATCTAGACTTCCCTACAATGAGCAGTTCTTC.

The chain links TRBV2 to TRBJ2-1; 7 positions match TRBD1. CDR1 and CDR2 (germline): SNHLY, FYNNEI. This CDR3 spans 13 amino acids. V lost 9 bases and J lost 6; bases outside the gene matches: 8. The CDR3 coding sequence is TGTGCCAGGACCCCGGGACAGAGCAATGAGCAGTTCTTC. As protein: CARTPGQSNEQFF.

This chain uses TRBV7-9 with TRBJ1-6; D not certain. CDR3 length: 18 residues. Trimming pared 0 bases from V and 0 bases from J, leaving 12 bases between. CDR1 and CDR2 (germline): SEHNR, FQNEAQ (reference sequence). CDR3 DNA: TGTGCCAGCAGCTTAGCGGCACTCCTTAGCTCCTATAATTCACCCCTCCACTTT. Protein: CASSLAALLSSYNSPLHF.

CDR3 DNA sequence: TGTGCCAGCAGTTACTCGAGGGAAGGGGCCTCCACAGATACGCAGTATTTT. As protein: CASSYSREGASTDTQYF. The rearrangement joins TRBV6-2 or TRBV6-3 to TRBJ2-3, with D perhaps given as TRBD1 or TRBD2 (5 bases each). Deletions cut 0 bases from V and 2 bases from J, with 15 bases between. Germline V CDR1 and CDR2: MNHEY, SVGEGT. CDR3 length: 17 residues.

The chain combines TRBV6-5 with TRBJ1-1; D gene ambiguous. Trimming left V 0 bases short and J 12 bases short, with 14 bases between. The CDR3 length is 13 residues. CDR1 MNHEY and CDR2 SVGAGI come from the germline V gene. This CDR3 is CASSYSEQHPPFF. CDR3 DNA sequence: TGTGCCAGCAGTTACTCTGAACAACATCCACCTTTCTTT.

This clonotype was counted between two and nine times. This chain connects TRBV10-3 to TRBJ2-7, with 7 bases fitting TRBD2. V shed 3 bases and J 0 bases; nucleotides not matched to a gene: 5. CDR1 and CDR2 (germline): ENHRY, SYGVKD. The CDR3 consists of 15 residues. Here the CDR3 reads CAISDGTMSSYEQYF. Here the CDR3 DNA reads TGTGCCATCAGTGACGGGACTATGAGCTCCTACGAGCAGTACTTC.

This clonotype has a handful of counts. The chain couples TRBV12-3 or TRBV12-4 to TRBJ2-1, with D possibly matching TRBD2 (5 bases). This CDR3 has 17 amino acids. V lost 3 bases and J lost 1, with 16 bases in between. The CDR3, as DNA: TGTGCCAGCAGTTTTAGGACGGGGTTACGATCCTACAATGAGCAGTTCTTC. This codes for CASSFRTGLRSYNEQFF.

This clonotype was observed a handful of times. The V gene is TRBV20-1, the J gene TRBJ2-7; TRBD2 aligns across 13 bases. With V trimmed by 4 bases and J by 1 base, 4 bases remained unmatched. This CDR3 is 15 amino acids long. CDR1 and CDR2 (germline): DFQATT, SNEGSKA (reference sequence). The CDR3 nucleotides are TGCAGTGCTACCTGGACTAGCGGGAGTTCCTACGAGCAGTACTTC. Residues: CSATWTSGSSYEQYF.

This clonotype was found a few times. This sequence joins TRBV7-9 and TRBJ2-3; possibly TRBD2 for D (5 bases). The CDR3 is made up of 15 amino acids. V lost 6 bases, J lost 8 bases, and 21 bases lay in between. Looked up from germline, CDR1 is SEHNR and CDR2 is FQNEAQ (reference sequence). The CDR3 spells CASRARGAATPTQYF. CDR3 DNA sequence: TGTGCCAGCAGGGCCCGGGGAGCGGCCACCCCTACGCAGTATTTT.

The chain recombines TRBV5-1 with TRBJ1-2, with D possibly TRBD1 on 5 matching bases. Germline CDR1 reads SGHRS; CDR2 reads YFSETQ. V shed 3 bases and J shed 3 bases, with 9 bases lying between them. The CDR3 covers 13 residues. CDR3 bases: TGCGCCAGCAGCTCCGCGGGGGACTATGGCTACACCTTC. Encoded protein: CASSSAGDYGYTF.

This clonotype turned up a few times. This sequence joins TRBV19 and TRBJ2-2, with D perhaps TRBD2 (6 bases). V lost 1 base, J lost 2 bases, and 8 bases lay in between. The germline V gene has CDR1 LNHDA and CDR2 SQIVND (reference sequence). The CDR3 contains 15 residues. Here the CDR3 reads CASSIGTSNTGELFF. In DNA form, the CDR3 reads TGTGCCAGTAGTATAGGAACTAGCAACACCGGGGAGCTGTTTTTT.

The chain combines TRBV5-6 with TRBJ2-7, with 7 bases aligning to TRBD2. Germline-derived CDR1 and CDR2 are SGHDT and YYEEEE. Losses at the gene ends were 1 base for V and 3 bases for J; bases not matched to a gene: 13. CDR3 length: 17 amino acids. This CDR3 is CASSLIGGASGYYEQYF. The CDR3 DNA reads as TGTGCCAGCAGCTTGATTGGAGGGGCTAGCGGTTACTACGAGCAGTACTTC.

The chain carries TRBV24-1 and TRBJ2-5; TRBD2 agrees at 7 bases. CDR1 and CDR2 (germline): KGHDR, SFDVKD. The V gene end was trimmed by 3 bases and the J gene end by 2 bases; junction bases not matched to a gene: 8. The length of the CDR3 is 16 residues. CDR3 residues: CATSDPREAGQETQYF. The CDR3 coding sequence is TGTGCCACCAGTGATCCTAGGGAAGCGGGGCAAGAGACCCAGTACTTC.

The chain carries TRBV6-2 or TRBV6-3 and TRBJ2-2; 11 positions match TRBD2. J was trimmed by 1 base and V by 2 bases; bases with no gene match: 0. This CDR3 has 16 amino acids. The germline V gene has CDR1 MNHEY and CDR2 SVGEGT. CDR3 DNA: TGTGCCAGCAGTTACACTAGCGGGGGGAACACCGGGGAGCTGTTTTTT. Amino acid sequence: CASSYTSGGNTGELFF.

This CDR3 reads CASSILALGGNQPQHF. Here the CDR3 DNA reads TGTGCCAGTAGTATCCTAGCCTTGGGAGGCAATCAGCCCCAGCATTTT. The chain joins TRBV19 to TRBJ1-5; D is ambiguous. The CDR3 consists of 16 residues. Germline V gives CDR1 LNHDA, CDR2 SQIVND (reference sequence). The V and J ends lost 3 bases and 2 bases respectively, with 14 bases between them.

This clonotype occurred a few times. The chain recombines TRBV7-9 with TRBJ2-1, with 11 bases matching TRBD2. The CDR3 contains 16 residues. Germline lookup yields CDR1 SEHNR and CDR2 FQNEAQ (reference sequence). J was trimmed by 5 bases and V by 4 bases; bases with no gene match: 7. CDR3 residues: CASSSTSGILNNEQFF. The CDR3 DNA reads TGTGCCAGCAGCTCGACTAGCGGGATTTTGAACAATGAGCAGTTCTTC.

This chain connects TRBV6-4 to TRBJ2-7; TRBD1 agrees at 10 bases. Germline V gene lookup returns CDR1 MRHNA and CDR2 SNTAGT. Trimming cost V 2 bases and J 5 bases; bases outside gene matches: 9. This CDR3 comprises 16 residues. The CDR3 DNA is TGTGCCAGCAGTGACATTGCCGGGACAGGGGCACACGAGCAGTACTTC. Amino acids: CASSDIAGTGAHEQYF.

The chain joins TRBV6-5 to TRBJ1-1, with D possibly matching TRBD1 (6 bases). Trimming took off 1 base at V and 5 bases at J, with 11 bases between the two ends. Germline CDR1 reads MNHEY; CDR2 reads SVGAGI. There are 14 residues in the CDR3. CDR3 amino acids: CASSYLGGHTEAFF. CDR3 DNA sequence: TGTGCCAGCAGTTACTTGGGGGGACATACTGAAGCTTTCTTT.

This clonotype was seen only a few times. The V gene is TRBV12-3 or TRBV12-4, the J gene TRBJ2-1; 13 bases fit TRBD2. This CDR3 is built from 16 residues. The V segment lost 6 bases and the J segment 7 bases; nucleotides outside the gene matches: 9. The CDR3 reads CASSRGLAGIRNEQFF. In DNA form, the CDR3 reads TGTGCCAGCAGCCGGGGACTAGCGGGAATTCGAAATGAGCAGTTCTTC.

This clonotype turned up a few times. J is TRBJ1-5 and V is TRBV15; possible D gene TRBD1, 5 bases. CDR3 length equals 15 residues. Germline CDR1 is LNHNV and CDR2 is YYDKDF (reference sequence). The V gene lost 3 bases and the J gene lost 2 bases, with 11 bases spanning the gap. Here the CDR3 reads CATSRVPRGNQPQHF. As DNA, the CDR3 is TGTGCCACCAGCAGGGTGCCCAGGGGCAATCAGCCCCAGCATTTT.

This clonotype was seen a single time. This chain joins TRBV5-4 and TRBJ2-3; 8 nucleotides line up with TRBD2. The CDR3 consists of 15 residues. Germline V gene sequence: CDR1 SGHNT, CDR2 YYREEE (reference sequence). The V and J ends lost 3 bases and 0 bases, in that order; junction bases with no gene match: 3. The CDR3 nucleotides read TGTGCCAGCAGCTCGGGGGGGGGAAGCACAGATACGCAGTATTTT. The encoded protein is CASSSGGGSTDTQYF. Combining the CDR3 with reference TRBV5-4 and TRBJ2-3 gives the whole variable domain ETGVTQSPTHLIKTRGQQVTLRCSSQSGHNTVSWYQQALGQGPQFIFQYYREEENGRGNFPPRFSGLQFPNYSSELNVNALELDDSALYLCASSSGGGSTDTQYFGPGTRLTVL.